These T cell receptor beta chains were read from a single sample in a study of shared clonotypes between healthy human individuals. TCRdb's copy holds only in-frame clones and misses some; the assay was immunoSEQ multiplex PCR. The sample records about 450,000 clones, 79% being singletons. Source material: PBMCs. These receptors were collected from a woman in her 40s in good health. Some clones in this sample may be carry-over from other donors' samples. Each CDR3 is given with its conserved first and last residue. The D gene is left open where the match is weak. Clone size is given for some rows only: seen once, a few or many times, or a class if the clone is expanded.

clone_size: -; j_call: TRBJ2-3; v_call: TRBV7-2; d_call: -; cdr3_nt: TGTGCCAGCAGCTTAGCGTCAGGGGTTGCAGATACGCAGTATTTT; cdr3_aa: CASSLASGVADTQYF
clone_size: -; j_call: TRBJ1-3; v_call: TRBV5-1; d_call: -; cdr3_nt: TGCGCCAGCAGCTTGGGCACGGGGGCATATGGAAACACCATATATTTT; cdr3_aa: CASSLGTGAYGNTIYF
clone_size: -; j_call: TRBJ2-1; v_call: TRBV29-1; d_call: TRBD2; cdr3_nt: TGCAGTGGGACTAGCGGATACAATGAGCAGTTCTTC; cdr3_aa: CSGTSGYNEQFF
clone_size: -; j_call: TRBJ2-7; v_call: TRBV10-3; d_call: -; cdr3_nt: TGTGCCGCCCGAAGGGACCCCTACGAGCAGTACTTC; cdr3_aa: CAARRDPYEQYF
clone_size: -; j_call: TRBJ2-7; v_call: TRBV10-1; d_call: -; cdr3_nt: TGCGCCAGCAGTGATTATTCTGAACAGTACTTC; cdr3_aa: CASSDYSEQYF
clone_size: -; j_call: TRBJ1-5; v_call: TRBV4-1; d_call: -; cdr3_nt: TGCGCCAGCAGCCTTGGACCCGGTTATCAGCCCCAGCATTTT; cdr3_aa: CASSLGPGYQPQHF
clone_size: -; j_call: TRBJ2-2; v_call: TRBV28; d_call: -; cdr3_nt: TGTGCCAGCAGTTTATTAAGGGGGAGAGAGGCCGGGGAGCTGTTTTTT; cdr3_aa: CASSLLRGREAGELFF
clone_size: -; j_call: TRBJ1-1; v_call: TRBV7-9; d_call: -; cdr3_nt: TGTGCCAGCAGCTTAGGTGGTGAAGCTTTCTTT; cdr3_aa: CASSLGGEAFF
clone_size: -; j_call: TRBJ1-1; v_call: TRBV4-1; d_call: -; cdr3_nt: TGCGCCAGCAGCCAAGATAGGCCAGCAAAAATGAACACTGAAGCTTTCTTT; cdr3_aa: CASSQDRPAKMNTEAFF
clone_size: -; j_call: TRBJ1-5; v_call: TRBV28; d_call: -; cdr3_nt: TGTGCCAGCAGTTTAGAAACTGTGGGGAAGCAGCCCCAGCATTTT; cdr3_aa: CASSLETVGKQPQHF
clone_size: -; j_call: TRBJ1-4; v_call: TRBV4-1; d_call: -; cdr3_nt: TGCGCCAGCAGCCGGGAGGTGGGTGAAAAACTGTTTTTT; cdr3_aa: CASSREVGEKLFF
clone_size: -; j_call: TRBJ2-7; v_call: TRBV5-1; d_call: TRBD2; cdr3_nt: TGCGCCAGCAGCCTCCGCCCCGGACTAGCAGCCTACGAGCAGTACTTC; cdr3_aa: CASSLRPGLAAYEQYF
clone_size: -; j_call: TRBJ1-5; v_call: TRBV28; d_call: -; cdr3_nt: TGTGCCAGCAGTCTACCGTATGTTCAGCCCCAGCATTTT; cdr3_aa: CASSLPYVQPQHF
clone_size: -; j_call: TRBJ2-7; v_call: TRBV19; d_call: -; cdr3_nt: TGTGCCAGTAGTATAGATCACAGTCGAAGGTACGAGCAGTACTTC; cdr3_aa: CASSIDHSRRYEQYF
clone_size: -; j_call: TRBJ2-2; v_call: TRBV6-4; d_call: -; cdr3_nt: TGTGCCAGCAGTGATAGGGCTAGCGAGAACACCGGGGAGCTGTTTTTT; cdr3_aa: CASSDRASENTGELFF
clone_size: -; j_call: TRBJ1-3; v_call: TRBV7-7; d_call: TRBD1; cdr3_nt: TGTGCCAGCAGCCCGGACAGGGGGCCTGGAAACACCATATATTTT; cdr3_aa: CASSPDRGPGNTIYF
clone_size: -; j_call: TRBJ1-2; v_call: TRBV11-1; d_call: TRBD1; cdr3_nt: TGTGCCGGCAGCCCCGGACAGGAATATGGCTACACCTTC; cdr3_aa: CAGSPGQEYGYTF
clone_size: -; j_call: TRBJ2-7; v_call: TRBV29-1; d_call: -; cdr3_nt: TGCAGCGTTGAAGGGGCGCAAAACCGGCCTTACGAGCAGTACTTC; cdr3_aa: CSVEGAQNRPYEQYF
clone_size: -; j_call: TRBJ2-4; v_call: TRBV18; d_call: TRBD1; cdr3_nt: TGTGCCAGCTCACCACCACAGGGGTTTAACATTCAGTACTTC; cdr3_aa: CASSPPQGFNIQYF
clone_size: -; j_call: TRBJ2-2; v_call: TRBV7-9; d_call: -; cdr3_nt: TGTGCCAGCAGCCAAAGGGGGAATAGCGCCGGGGAGCTGTTTTTT; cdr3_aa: CASSQRGNSAGELFF
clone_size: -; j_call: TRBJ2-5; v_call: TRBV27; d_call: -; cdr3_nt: TGTGCCAGCAGTTTATCGAGGGGGGGCGCTGCAAGAGAGACCCAGTACTTC; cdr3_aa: CASSLSRGGAARETQYF
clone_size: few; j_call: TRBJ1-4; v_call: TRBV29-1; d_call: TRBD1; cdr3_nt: TGCAGCGTTGAGACAGGGGGTGATGAAAAACTGTTTTTT; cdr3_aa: CSVETGGDEKLFF
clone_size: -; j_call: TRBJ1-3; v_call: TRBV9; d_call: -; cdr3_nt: TGTGCCAGCTCAGCGGACAGCTCTGGAAACACCATATATTTT; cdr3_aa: CASSADSSGNTIYF
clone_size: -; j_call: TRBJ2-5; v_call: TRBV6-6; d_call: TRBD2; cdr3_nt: TGTGCCAGCAGTTTCGGGAGACCGGGAGGAGAGACCCAGTACTTC; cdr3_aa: CASSFGRPGGETQYF
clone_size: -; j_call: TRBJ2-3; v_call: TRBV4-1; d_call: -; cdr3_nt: TGCGCCAGCAGCCAAGATTCTGCGCAGTATTTT; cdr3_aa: CASSQDSAQYF
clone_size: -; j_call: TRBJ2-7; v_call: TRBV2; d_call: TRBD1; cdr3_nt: TGTGCCAGCACCCCCGGACAGGGTTTTGGTGAGCAGTACTTC; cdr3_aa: CASTPGQGFGEQYF
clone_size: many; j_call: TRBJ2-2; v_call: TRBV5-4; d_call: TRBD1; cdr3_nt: TGTGCCAGCAGCCGGGGACAGGGTTTGAACACCGGGGAGCTGTTTTTT; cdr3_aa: CASSRGQGLNTGELFF
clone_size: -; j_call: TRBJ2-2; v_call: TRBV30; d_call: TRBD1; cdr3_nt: TGTGCCTCGGGACAGGCGAACACCGGGGAGCTGTTTTTT; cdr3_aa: CASGQANTGELFF
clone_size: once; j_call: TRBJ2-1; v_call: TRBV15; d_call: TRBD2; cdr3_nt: TGTGCCACCAGCAGAGATCCTAGCGGAGAGCAGTTCTTC; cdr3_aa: CATSRDPSGEQFF
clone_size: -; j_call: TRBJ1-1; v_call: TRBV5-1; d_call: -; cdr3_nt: TGCGCCAGCAACTTGGGATCGGCCTCGCTTGGTGGAGCTTTCTTT; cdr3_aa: CASNLGSASLGGAFF
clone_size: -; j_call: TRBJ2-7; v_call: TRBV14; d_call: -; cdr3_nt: TGTGCCAGCAGCCAAGGACACCTAGACGGGGTTCCCTACGAGCAGTACTTC; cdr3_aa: CASSQGHLDGVPYEQYF
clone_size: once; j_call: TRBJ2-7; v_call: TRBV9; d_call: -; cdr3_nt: TGTGCCAGCAGCGTAGCGGGGACCTCCTACGAGCAGTACTTC; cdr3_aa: CASSVAGTSYEQYF
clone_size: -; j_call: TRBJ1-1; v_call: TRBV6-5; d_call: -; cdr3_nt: TGTGCCAGCAGTTACGAAGGGTACACTGAAGCTTTCTTT; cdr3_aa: CASSYEGYTEAFF
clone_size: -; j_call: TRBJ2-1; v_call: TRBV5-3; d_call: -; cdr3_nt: TGTGCCAGAAGCTCGCGACGGAAAGCCTACAATGAGCAGTTCTTC; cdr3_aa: CARSSRRKAYNEQFF
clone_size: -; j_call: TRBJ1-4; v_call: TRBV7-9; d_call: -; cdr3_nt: TGTGCCAGCAGCTTAGAGGGAGCAGGGGCTTCGGTGAAACTGTTTTTT; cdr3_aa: CASSLEGAGASVKLFF
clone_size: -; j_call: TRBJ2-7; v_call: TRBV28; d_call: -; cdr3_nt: TGTGCCAGCAGTGTATCGGGACTCCCCTCCTACGAGCAGTACTTC; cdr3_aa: CASSVSGLPSYEQYF
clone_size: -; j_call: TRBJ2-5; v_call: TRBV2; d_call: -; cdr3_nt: TGTGCCAGCAGTTTTAGACTAGTAGAGACCCAGTACTTC; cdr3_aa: CASSFRLVETQYF
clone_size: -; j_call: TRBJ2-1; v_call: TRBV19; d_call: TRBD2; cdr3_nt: TGTGCCAGTAGTATAGCGGGACTAGCGGGAGTTAAATCCTACAATGAGCAGTTCTTC; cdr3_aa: CASSIAGLAGVKSYNEQFF
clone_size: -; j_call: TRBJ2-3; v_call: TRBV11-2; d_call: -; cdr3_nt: TGTGCCAGCAGCTTAGATCGAACAGATACGCAGTATTTT; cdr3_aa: CASSLDRTDTQYF
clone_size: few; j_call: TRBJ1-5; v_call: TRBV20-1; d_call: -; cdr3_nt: TGCAGTGCTAGTCAGCCCCAGCATTTT; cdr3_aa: CSASQPQHF
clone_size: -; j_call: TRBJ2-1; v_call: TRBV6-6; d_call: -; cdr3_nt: TGTGCCAGCAGTTACCCGGGACAATCCCATGAGCAGTTCTTC; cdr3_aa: CASSYPGQSHEQFF
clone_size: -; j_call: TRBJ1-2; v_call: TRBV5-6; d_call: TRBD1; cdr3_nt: TGTGCCAGCAGCTCCCGACAGGGGGAAATAAGGTCCAGTAACTATGGCTACACCTTC; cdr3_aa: CASSSRQGEIRSSNYGYTF